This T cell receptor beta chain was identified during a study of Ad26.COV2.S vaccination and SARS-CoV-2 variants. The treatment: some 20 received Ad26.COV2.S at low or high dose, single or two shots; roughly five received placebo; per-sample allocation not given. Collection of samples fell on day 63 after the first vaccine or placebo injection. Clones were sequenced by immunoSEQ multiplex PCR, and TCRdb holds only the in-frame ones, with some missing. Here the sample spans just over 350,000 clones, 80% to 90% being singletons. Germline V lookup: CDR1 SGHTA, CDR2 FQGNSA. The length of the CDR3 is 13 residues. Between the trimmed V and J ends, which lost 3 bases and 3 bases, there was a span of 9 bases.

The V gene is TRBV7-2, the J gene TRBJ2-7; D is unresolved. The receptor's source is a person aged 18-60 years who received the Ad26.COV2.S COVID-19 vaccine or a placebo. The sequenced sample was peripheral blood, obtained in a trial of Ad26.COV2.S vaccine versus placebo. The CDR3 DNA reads TGTGCCAGCAGCTTTGGACGGGTCTACGAGCAGTACTTC. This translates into CASSFGRVYEQYF.